One sample yielded the 14 T cell receptor beta chains listed below, sequenced in a study of blood T cell repertoires in COVID-19. The method was immunoSEQ multiplex PCR; TCRdb's version includes in-frame clones alone and lacks a portion of them. The sample has around 150,000 clones; 80% are singletons. The specimen sequenced was PBMCs or T cells enriched from blood (not recorded which). The receptors shown here come from a woman aged 55-69 years who had recovered from COVID-19.

The chain recombines TRBV29-1 with TRBJ1-2; D is ambiguous. This CDR3 spans 13 amino acids. The V end was cut by 5 bases, the J end by 0 bases, with 10 bases between. Germline V gene data show CDR1 as SQVTM and CDR2 as ANQGSEA. The CDR3: CSVRAAANYGYTF. Here the CDR3 DNA reads TGCAGCGTTCGTGCGGCCGCTAACTATGGCTACACCTTC.

The chain recombines TRBV19 with TRBJ2-7; TRBD2 might be the D (5 bases). CDR1 is LNHDA and CDR2 is SQIVND in the germline V gene (reference sequence). Between the trimmed V and J ends, which lost 8 bases and 4 bases, there was a span of 18 bases. The CDR3 runs to 14 residues. The chain's CDR3 is CASPRRGLLYEQYF. As DNA, the CDR3 is TGTGCCAGTCCCCGCCGAGGGTTATTGTACGAGCAGTACTTC.

The chain has TRBV9 and TRBJ1-4; D is undetermined. V gave up 4 bases and J gave up 0 bases, with 10 bases separating them. CDR1 is SGDLS, CDR2 YYNGEE, per germline. The CDR3 length is 15 residues. The CDR3 protein is CASSRSGATNEKLFF. CDR3 coding DNA: TGTGCCAGCAGCCGTAGCGGGGCAACTAATGAAAAACTGTTTTTT.

CDR3 in DNA: TGTGCCAGCAGCTTAGGAGGCCCAGAGACCCAGTACTTC. This gives the protein CASSLGGPETQYF. The chain combines TRBV7-8 with TRBJ2-5; D remains unclear. Germline lookup yields CDR1 SGHVS and CDR2 FQNEAQ. There are 13 residues in the CDR3. Trimming took off 1 base at V and 4 bases at J, with 7 bases between the two ends.

A single count supports this clone. The chain joins TRBV21-1 to TRBJ2-7; the tabulated D call, TRBD1, remains unverified against the DNA. TRBV21-1 is recorded as a pseudogene. CDR3 size: 21 residues. The CDR3 DNA follows: TGTGCCAGCAGCAGGGAGAACTCGACCAACCGGGACAGGAATCACACCTACGAGCAGTACTTC. Its protein product is CASSRENSTNRDRNHTYEQYF.

V is TRBV25-1 and J is TRBJ2-7, with 8 nucleotides matching TRBD2. The CDR3 totals 12 residues. The V and J ends lost 8 bases and 5 bases, in that order; junction bases with no gene match: 5. The germline gives CDR1 MGHDK, CDR2 SYGVNS. CDR3 DNA sequence: TGTGCCAGCGCGGGGGGACCCAACGAGCAGTACTTC. Translating it yields CASAGGPNEQYF.

This chain uses TRBV5-1 with TRBJ2-7, with TRBD2 matching 8 bases. V gave up 2 bases and J gave up 1 base; unmatched junction bases: 8. The germline V gene encodes CDR1 SGHRS and CDR2 YFSETQ. The CDR3 extends over 16 amino acids. The CDR3 loop is CASSFSAGGTSYEQYF. The CDR3 nucleotides are TGCGCCAGCAGCTTTAGCGCGGGGGGCACTTCCTACGAGCAGTACTTC.

This clone was counted once. The chain recombines TRBV6-5 with TRBJ1-5; D is ambiguous. From germline, CDR1 is MNHEY and CDR2 SVGAGI. The CDR3 length is 15 residues. The germline V and J ends were trimmed by 5 bases and 2 bases, with 13 bases remaining between them. The CDR3 DNA is TGTGCCAGCAGTCCAGGAATGAATGGCAATCAGCCCCAGCATTTT. Translated, it gives CASSPGMNGNQPQHF.

This chain links TRBV27 with TRBJ1-4; the D is unclear. The CDR3 extends over 12 amino acids. V lost 3 bases and J 5 bases, leaving 4 bases between the germline ends. In germline, CDR1 is MNHEY, CDR2 SMNVEV (reference sequence). The CDR3 region has the DNA TGTGCCAGCAGTTTCCCGAATGAAAAACTGTTTTTT. As protein: CASSFPNEKLFF.

This chain connects TRBV3-1 (or the pseudogene TRBV3-2) to TRBJ2-1; TRBD1 agrees at 7 bases. This CDR3 is built from 15 residues. Per the germline V gene, CDR1 is LGHDT and CDR2 is YNNKEL (reference sequence). J gave up 7 bases and V 3 bases, and 9 bases lay outside the gene matches. CDR3 protein: CASSQLTGRRNEQFF. The CDR3 bases are TGTGCCAGCAGCCAGCTGACAGGGCGGCGAAATGAGCAGTTCTTC.

This clone was recorded only once. The genes are TRBV7-4 and TRBJ2-1; 7 bases match TRBD1. The CDR3 loop spans 17 amino acids. CDR1 and CDR2 (germline): SGHVT, SQSDAQ. After removal of 5 bases from V and 1 base from J, the junction contained 11 bases not matched to a gene. The CDR3 reads CASSPSKTGRSYNEQFF. CDR3 coding DNA: TGTGCCAGCAGCCCATCGAAGACAGGGCGATCCTACAATGAGCAGTTCTTC.

This chain joins TRBV11-2 and TRBJ1-1; 7 positions match TRBD1. CDR1 and CDR2 from the germline V gene are SGHAT and FQNNGV. With V trimmed by 1 base and J by 5 bases, 4 bases remained unmatched. This CDR3 is 14 amino acids long. This CDR3 reads CASSLGQGWTEAFF. The CDR3, as DNA: TGTGCCAGCAGCTTAGGACAGGGATGGACTGAAGCTTTCTTT.

The chain employs TRBV12-5 and TRBJ2-5; 9 positions agree with TRBD1. Germline CDR1 and CDR2: LGHNT and FRNRAP. The CDR3 consists of 15 residues. The V gene end was trimmed by 0 bases and the J gene end by 5 bases; junction bases not matched to a gene: 4. CDR3 DNA sequence: TGTGCTAGTGGTTTGGTAAGGGGGACAGGGGAGACCCAGTACTTC. It is translated as CASGLVRGTGETQYF.

The gene calls are TRBV7-8 and TRBJ1-4, with 8 bases that match TRBD1. V gave up 2 bases and J gave up 8 bases; unmatched junction bases: 1. This CDR3 is 13 amino acids long. Per germline, CDR1 SGHVS and CDR2 FQNEAQ. DNA of the CDR3: TGTGCCAGCAGCTTATCAGGGGGCGAAAAACTGTTTTTT. Protein sequence: CASSLSGGEKLFF.